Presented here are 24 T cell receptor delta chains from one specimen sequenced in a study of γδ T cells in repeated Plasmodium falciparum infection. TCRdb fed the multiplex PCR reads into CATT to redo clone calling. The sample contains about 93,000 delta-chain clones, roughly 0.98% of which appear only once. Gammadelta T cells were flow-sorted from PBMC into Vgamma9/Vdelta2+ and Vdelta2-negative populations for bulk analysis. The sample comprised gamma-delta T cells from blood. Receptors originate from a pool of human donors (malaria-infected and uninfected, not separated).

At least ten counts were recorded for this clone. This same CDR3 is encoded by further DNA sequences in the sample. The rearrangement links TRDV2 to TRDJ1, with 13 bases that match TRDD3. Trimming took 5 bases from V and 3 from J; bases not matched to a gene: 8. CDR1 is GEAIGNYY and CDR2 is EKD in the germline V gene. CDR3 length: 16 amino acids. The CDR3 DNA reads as TGTGCCTGTGTTCGTACTGGGGGATACGCCTCCGATAAACTCATCTTT. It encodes CACVRTGGYASDKLIF.

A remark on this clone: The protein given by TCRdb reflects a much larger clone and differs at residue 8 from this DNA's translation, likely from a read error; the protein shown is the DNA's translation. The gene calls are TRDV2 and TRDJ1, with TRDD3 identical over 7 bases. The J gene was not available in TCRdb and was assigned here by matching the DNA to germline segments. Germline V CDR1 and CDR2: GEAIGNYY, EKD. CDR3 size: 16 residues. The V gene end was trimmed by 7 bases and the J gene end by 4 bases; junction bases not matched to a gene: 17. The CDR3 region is CAWGFSYCGILDKLIF. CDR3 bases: TGTGCCTGGGGATTCTCGTACTGTGGGATACTCGATAAACTCATCTTT.

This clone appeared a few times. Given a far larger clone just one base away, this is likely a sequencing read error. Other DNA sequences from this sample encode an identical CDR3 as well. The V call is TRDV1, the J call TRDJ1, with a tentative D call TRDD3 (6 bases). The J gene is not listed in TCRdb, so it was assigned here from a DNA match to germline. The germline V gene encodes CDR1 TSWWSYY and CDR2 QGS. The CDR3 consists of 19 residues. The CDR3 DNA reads TGTGCTCTCGGGGCTTTCCTTTTGGGGGGACTACCGTACACCGATAAACTCATCTTT. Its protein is CALGAFLLGGLPYTDKLIF.

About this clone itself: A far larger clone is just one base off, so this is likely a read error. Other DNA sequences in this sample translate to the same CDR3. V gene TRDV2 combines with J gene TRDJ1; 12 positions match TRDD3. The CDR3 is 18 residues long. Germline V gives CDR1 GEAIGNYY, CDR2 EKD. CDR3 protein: CACDTGLLGDTHTDKLIF. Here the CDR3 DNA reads TGTGCCTGTGACACCGGGCTACTGGGGGATACCCACACCGATAAACTTATCTTT.

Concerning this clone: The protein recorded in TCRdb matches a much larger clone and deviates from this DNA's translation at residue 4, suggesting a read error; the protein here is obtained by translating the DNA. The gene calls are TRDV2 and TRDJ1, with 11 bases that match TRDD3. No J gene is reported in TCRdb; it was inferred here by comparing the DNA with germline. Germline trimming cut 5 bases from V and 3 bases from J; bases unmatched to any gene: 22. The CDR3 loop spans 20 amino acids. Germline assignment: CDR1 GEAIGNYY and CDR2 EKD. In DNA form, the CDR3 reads TGTGCCTGTGGCCCGCTTTATGTTACTGGGGGATATACTTCATCCGATAAACTCATCTTT. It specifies CACGPLYVTGGYTSSDKLIF.

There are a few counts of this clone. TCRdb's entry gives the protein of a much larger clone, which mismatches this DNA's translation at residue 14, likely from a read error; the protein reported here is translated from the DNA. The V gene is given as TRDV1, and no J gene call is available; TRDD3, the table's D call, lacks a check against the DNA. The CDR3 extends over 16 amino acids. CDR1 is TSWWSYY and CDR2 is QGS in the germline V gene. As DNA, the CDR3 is TGTGCTCTTGGGGAACGGGCCCGCTCATACGCCGATAAACCCATCTTT. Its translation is CALGERARSYADKPIF.

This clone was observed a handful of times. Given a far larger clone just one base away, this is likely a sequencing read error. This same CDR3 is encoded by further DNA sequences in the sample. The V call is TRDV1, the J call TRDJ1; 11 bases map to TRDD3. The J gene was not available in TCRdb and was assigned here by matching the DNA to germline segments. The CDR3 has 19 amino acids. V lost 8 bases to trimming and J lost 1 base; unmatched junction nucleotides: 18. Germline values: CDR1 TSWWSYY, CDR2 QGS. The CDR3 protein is CALSLRPSYWGIGTDKLIF. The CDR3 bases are TGTGCTCTTTCCCTAAGGCCCTCTTACTGGGGGATAGGCACCGATAAACTCATCTTT.

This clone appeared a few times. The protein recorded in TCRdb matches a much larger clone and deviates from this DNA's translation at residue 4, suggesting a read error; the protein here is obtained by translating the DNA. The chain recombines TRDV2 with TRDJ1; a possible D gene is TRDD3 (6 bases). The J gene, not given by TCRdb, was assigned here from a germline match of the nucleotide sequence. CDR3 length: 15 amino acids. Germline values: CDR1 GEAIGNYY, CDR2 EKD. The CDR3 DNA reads TGTGCCTGTGGCACCTTGATCCAGGATACATCTCAACTCATCTTT. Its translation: CACGTLIQDTSQLIF.

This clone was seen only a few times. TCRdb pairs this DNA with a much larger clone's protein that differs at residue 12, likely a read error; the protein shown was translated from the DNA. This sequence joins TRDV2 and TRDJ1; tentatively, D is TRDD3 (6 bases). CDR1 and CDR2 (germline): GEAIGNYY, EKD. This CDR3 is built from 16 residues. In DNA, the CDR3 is TGTGCCTGTGACAAGGTGGGGGTTCTCTACACCGTTAAACTCATCTTT. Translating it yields CACDKVGVLYTVKLIF.

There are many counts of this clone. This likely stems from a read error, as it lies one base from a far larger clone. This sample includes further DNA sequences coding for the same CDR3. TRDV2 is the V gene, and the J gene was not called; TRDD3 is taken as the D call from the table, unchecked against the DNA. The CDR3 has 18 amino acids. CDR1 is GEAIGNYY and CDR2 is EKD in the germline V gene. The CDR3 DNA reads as TGTGCCTGTGATCCAATTACTGGGGGATACGGGAGGACCGATAAGCTCATCTTT. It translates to CACDPITGGYGRTDKLIF.

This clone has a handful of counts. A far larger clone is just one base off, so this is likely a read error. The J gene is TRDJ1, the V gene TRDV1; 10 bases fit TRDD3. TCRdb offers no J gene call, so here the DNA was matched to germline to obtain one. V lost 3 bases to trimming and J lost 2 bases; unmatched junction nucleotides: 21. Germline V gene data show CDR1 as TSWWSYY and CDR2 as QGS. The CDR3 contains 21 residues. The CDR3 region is CALGELVFASWGIKWTDKLIF. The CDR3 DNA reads TGTGCTCTTGGGGAGCTAGTATTCGCCTCCTGGGGGATAAAGTGGACCGATAAACTCATCTTT.

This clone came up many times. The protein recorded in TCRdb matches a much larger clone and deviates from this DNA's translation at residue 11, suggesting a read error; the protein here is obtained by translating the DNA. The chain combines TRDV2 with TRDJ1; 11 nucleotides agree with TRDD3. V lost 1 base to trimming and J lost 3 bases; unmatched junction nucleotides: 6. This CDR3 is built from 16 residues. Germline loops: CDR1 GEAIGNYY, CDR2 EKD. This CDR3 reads CACDTMGDTDADKLIF. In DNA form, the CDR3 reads TGTGCCTGTGACACGATGGGGGATACGGACGCCGATAAACTCATCTTT.

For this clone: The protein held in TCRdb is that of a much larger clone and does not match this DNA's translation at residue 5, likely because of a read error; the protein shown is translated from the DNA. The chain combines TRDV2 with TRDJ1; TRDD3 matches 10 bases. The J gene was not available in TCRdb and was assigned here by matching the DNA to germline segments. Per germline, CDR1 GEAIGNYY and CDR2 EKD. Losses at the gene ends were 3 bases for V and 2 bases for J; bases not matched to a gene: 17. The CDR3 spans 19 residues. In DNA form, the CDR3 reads TGTGCCTGTGACGCCGTCCCAATGGTGGGGGATACAGGGACCGATAAACTCATCTTT. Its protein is CACDAVPMVGDTGTDKLIF.

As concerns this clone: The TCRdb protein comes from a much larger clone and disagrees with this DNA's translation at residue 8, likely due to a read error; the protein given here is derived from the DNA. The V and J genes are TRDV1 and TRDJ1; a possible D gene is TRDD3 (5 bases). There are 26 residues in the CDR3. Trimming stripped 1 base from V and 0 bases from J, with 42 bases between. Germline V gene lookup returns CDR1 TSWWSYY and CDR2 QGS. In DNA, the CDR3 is TGTGCTCTTGGGGAACCAACTCCCTCAGTCTTTATGTTCGAATATGCAGGGGGCCCTAACACCGATAAACTCATCTTT. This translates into CALGEPTPSVFMFEYAGGPNTDKLIF.

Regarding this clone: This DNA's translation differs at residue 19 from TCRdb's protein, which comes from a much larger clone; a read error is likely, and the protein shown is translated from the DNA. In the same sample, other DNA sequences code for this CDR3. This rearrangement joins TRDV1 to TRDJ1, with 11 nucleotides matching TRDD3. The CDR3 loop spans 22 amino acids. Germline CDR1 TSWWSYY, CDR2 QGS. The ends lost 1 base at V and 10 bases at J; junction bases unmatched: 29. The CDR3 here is CALGERGTGGYGSNGCPMRLIF. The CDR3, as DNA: TGTGCTCTTGGGGAACGTGGTACTGGGGGATATGGGTCGAATGGTTGTCCGATGAGACTCATCTTT.

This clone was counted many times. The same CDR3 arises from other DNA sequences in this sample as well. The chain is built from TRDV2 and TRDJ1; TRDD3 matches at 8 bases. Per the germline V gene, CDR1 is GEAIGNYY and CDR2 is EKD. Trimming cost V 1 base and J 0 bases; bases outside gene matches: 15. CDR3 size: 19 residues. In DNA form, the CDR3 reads TGTGCCTGTGACACATTAGGTACTGGGGGCCCGACGAACACCGATAAACTCATCTTT. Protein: CACDTLGTGGPTNTDKLIF.

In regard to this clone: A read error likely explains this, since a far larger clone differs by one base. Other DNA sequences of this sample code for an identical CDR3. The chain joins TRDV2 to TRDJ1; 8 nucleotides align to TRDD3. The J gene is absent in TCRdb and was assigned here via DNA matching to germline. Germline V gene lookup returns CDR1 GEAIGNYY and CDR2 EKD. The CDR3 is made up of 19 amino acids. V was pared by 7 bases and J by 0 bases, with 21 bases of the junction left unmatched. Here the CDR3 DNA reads TGTGCCTGCGACTCCAAAAAACTGGGGGGCGACCTGTACACCGATAAACTCATCTTT. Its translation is CACDSKKLGGDLYTDKLIF.

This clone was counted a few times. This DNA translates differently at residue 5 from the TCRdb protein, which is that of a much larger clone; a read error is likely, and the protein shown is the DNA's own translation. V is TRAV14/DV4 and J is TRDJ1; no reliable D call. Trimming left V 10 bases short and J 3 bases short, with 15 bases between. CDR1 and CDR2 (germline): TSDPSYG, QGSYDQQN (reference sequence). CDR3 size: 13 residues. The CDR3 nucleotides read TGTGCAACCCTTGTCCGGGTAGCCGATAAACTCATCTTT. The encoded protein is CATLVRVADKLIF.

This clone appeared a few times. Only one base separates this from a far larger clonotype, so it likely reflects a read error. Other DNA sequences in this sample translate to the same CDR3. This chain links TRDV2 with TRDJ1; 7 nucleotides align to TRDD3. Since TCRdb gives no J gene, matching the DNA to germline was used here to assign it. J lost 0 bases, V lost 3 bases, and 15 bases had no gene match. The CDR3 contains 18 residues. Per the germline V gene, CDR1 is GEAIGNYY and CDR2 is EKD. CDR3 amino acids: CACDSMGDKRGYTDKLIF. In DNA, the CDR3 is TGTGCCTGTGACTCTATGGGGGACAAGAGGGGGTACACCGATAAACTCATCTTT.

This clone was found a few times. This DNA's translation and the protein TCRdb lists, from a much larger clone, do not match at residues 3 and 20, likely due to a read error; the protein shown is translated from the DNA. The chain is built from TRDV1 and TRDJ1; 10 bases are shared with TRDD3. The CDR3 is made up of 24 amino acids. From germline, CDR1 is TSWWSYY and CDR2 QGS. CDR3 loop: CAIGEFRPRYYWGMEDWYTGKLIF. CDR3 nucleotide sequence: TGTGCTATTGGGGAATTTAGACCCCGCTATTACTGGGGGATGGAAGATTGGTACACCGGTAAACTCATCTTT.

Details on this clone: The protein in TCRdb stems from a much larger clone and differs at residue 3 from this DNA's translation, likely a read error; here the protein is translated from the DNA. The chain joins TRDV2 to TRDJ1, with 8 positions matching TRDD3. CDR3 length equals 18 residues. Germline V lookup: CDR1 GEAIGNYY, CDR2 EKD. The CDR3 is CAWDTVGDGAPRTDKLIF. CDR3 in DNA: TGTGCCTGGGACACCGTGGGGGATGGGGCCCCACGAACCGATAAACTCATCTTT.

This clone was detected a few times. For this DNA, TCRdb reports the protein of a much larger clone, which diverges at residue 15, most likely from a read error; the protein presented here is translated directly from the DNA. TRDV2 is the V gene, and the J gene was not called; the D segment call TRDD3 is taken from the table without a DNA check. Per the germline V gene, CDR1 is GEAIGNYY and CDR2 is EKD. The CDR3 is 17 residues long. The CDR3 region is CACDTVYRGTYTDKPIF. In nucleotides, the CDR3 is TGTGCCTGTGACACCGTCTACCGGGGGACGTACACCGATAAACCCATCTTT.

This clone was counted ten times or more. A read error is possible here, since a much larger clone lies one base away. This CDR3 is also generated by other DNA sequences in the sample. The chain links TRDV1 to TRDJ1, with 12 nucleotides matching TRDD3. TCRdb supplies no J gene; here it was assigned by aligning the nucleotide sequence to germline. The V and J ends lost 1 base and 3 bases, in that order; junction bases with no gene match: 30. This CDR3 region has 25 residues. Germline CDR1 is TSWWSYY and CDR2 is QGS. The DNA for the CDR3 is TGTGCTCTTGGGGAACGTGGTCCTACCCAAAACTTACTGGGGGATACAACTTTGGGACCCGATAAACTCATCTTT. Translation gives CALGERGPTQNLLGDTTLGPDKLIF.

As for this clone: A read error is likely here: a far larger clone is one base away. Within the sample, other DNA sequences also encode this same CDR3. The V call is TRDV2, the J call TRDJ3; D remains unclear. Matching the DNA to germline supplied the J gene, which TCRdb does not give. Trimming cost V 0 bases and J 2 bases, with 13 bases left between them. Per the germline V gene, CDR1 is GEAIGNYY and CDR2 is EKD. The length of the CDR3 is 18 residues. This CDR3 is CACDTVADAAWDTRQMFF. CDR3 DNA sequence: TGTGCCTGTGACACCGTCGCGGATGCAGCCTGGGACACCCGACAGATGTTTTTC.